One sample yielded the 5 T cell receptor beta chains listed below, sequenced in a study of cytomegalovirus exposure and HLA in healthy donors. The study ran its PCR with 60 Vbeta and 13 Jbeta primers. Using immunoSEQ multiplex PCR, the repertoire was profiled, and TCRdb retains in-frame clones only, with some absent. The sample has some 140,000 clones, more than 70% seen once. Sequencing used PBMCs. These receptors were obtained from a woman in her twenties or thirties in good health and CMV-seropositive.

This clone was counted a few times. V gene TRBV5-6 combines with J gene TRBJ1-3, with D possibly TRBD1 on 5 matching bases. Trimming removed 1 base at V and 10 bases at J, with 21 bases between. CDR3 length: 16 amino acids. Germline V lookup: CDR1 SGHDT, CDR2 YYEEEE. CDR3 nucleotide sequence: TGTGCCAGCAGCTTGCGGGGGACCGGCGACAGTAGAACCATATATTTT. As protein: CASSLRGTGDSRTIYF.

The chain combines TRBV5-1 with TRBJ2-1; maybe TRBD1 (5 bases). Per germline, CDR1 SGHRS and CDR2 YFSETQ. V lost 2 bases and J lost 10, with 16 bases in between. The CDR3 totals 14 residues. Written as DNA, the CDR3 is TGCGCCAGCAGCTTTCCAGATGGGGCCTCGGAGCAGTTCTTC. This sequence encodes CASSFPDGASEQFF. Full variable domain (remainder filled in from reference TRBV5-1 and TRBJ2-1): KAGVTQTPRYLIKTRGQQVTLSCSPISGHRSVSWYQQTPGQGLQFLFEYFSETQRNKGNFPGRFSGRQFSNSRSEMNVSTLELGDSALYLCASSFPDGASEQFFGPGTRLTVL.

The chain couples TRBV28 to TRBJ1-2; 9 bases line up with TRBD1. Trimming removed 5 bases from V and 4 bases from J; junction bases left unmatched: 5. The CDR3 length is 14 residues. Germline CDR1 MDHEN, CDR2 SYDVKM. CDR3 loop: CASSGQGQSYGYTF. CDR3 DNA sequence: TGTGCCAGCAGTGGACAGGGGCAGAGCTATGGCTACACCTTC.

This chain connects TRBV5-1 to TRBJ1-1; TRBD1 agrees at 8 bases. V lost 2 bases and J lost 3; bases outside the gene matches: 9. The CDR3 runs to 16 residues. Germline assignment: CDR1 SGHRS and CDR2 YFSETQ. CDR3 in DNA: TGCGCCAGCAGCTTTCAACCCAGGGGGCAGGACACTGAAGCTTTCTTT. It yields the protein CASSFQPRGQDTEAFF.

This clone was seen a single time. This sequence joins TRBV7-3 and TRBJ2-1; D is perhaps TRBD2 (6 bases). V lost 2 bases to trimming and J lost 10 bases, with 12 bases between them. The CDR3 is made up of 13 amino acids. CDR1 and CDR2 from the germline V gene are SGHTA and FQGTGA. The CDR3 nucleotides read TGTGCCAGCAGCTTATTACTCGCGGGAGAGCAGTTCTTC. Amino acids: CASSLLLAGEQFF.